Presented here are 26 T cell receptor beta chains from one specimen sequenced in a study of PD-1 blockade in classical Hodgkin lymphoma. Every patient was affected by relapse after autologous stem cell transplantation, while exposure to brentuximab vedotin was not uniform. Repertoires were generated with immunoSEQ multiplex PCR, while TCRdb's copy carries only in-frame clones and drops some. The sample includes just over 35,000 clones, around 63% seen only once; the top ten take roughly 13%. The material was peripheral blood mononuclear cells (PBMCs), obtained before the second cycle of nivolumab. Receptors originate from a human donor with classical Hodgkin lymphoma.

The rearrangement links TRBV5-6 to TRBJ1-1, with D uncertain. Germline V gene data show CDR1 as SGHDT and CDR2 as YYEEEE. V was cut by 1 base and J by 8 bases, with 6 bases left in between. The CDR3 extends over 11 amino acids. CDR3 coding DNA: TGTGCCAGCAGCTTGATACAGGAAGCTTTCTTT. This sequence encodes CASSLIQEAFF.

The gene calls are TRBV28 and TRBJ2-3; 8 nucleotides match TRBD2. Trimming cost V 5 bases and J 5 bases; bases outside gene matches: 12. CDR3 size: 16 residues. Germline V CDR1 and CDR2: MDHEN, SYDVKM. The CDR3 loop is CASSPLGAGGVDTQYF. CDR3 DNA sequence: TGTGCCAGCAGTCCCCTCGGGGCGGGAGGCGTAGATACGCAGTATTTT.

J is TRBJ2-7 and V is TRBV4-3; 8 bases are shared with TRBD2. V lost 0 bases, J lost 2 bases, and 6 bases stayed unmatched. The CDR3 is 16 residues long. The germline CDR1 and CDR2 sequences are LGHNA and YSLEER. CDR3 bases: TGCGCCAGCAGCCAAGAAGCCGGGGGGGCCCCCTACGAGCAGTACTTC. Its translation is CASSQEAGGAPYEQYF.

The genes are TRBV2 and TRBJ2-3, with 11 positions matching TRBD2. The junction had 7 bases not matched to a gene; V was cut back by 6 bases and J by 5 bases. Germline loops: CDR1 SNHLY, CDR2 FYNNEI. The CDR3 is 15 residues long. CDR3: CASRRYSGREDTQYF. For the CDR3, the DNA is TGTGCCAGCAGGCGATATAGCGGGAGGGAAGATACGCAGTATTTT.

This clone was picked up one time. The rearrangement uses TRBV7-3 and TRBJ2-1, with no clear D. The CDR3 has 15 amino acids. The germline CDR1 and CDR2 sequences are SGHTA and FQGTGA. V shed 2 bases and J shed 5 bases, with 13 bases lying between them. The CDR3 DNA reads TGTGCCAGCAGCTTATTGCCCAATAGGGACAATGAGCAGTTCTTC. Protein product: CASSLLPNRDNEQFF.

The rearrangement links TRBV4-2 to TRBJ2-1; D gene uncertain. V gave up 7 bases and J gave up 4 bases, with 8 bases separating them. The length of the CDR3 is 12 residues. CDR1 LGHNA and CDR2 YNFKEQ come from the germline V gene. This CDR3 is CASTATYNEQFF. The CDR3 DNA reads TGTGCCAGCACGGCGACGTACAATGAGCAGTTCTTC.

The chain links TRBV25-1 to TRBJ1-2; TRBD1 is a possible D gene (6 bases). Germline CDR1 and CDR2: MGHDK and SYGVNS. The V end lost 8 bases, the J end lost 4 bases, and 14 bases lay between the germline ends. The CDR3 spans 13 residues. CDR3 sequence: CASSRGLGYGYTF. The CDR3 DNA reads TGTGCCAGCTCCAGGGGTTTAGGCTATGGCTACACCTTC.

This chain uses TRBV10-3 with TRBJ2-3; D might be TRBD2 (7 bases). CDR3 size: 14 residues. The germline V gene has CDR1 ENHRY and CDR2 SYGVKD. V lost 6 bases and J lost 2, with 12 bases in between. The CDR3 coding sequence is TGTGCCATCAGGGGGGGGCGCAACACAGATACGCAGTATTTT. Protein sequence: CAIRGGRNTDTQYF.

The chain has TRBV5-4 and TRBJ2-3; no firm D call. V dropped 2 bases and J dropped 0 bases, with 7 bases sitting between them. Germline CDR1 reads SGHNT; CDR2 reads YYREEE (reference sequence). CDR3 length equals 14 residues. The CDR3 sequence is CASSFPVSTDTQYF. CDR3 DNA: TGTGCCAGCAGCTTTCCCGTTAGCACAGATACGCAGTATTTT.

The CDR3 region is CASSYSILGNEQFF. In nucleotides, the CDR3 is TGTGCCAGCAGTTACTCAATTTTAGGCAATGAGCAGTTCTTC. This rearrangement joins TRBV6-5 to TRBJ2-1, with D uncertain. The germline V gene encodes CDR1 MNHEY and CDR2 SVGAGI. Trimming stripped 0 bases from V and 6 bases from J, with 9 bases between. There are 14 residues in the CDR3.

The CDR3: CAWSVLGGGNSPLHF. In DNA form, the CDR3 reads TGTGCCTGGAGTGTACTCGGTGGAGGGAATTCACCCCTCCACTTT. V gene TRBV30 combines with J gene TRBJ1-6; no clear D gene. Germline V gene lookup returns CDR1 GTSNPN and CDR2 SVGIG (reference sequence). With 0 bases removed from V and 7 bases from J, the gap between germline ends came to 13 bases. This CDR3 contains 15 residues.

The rearrangement joins TRBV6-5 to TRBJ1-2, with unresolved D. The germline gives CDR1 MNHEY, CDR2 SVGAGI. The CDR3 has 14 residues. Trimming took 7 bases from V and 2 from J, leaving 14 bases between them. The CDR3 nucleotides are TGTGCCAGCACCATCCCCGCGGCCAACTATGGCTACACCTTC. Translation: CASTIPAANYGYTF.

The chain uses TRBV6-5 and TRBJ2-7; 10 positions agree with TRBD1. Germline-derived CDR1 and CDR2 are MNHEY and SVGAGI. The CDR3 covers 14 residues. With 8 bases clipped from V and 1 base from J, the junction kept 5 bases outside the gene matches. The CDR3 sequence is CASLRDRGSYEQYF. For the CDR3, the DNA is TGTGCCAGCCTCCGGGACAGGGGATCCTACGAGCAGTACTTC.

The rearrangement uses TRBV19 and TRBJ2-7, with D perhaps TRBD1 (5 bases). This CDR3 is 15 amino acids long. In germline, CDR1 is LNHDA, CDR2 SQIVND (reference sequence). V was cut by 5 bases and J by 2 bases, with 16 bases left in between. CDR3 amino acids: CASSPRAGRTYEQYF. CDR3 DNA sequence: TGTGCCAGTAGTCCCCGGGCAGGGCGAACCTACGAGCAGTACTTC.

This chain links TRBV9 with TRBJ1-3; no firm D call. This CDR3 comprises 14 residues. The V end was cut by 3 bases, the J end by 0 bases, with 7 bases between. Germline V gene lookup returns CDR1 SGDLS and CDR2 YYNGEE. The CDR3 loop reads CASSARTSGNTIYF. The DNA for the CDR3 is TGTGCCAGCAGCGCGAGGACCTCTGGAAACACCATATATTTT.

This clone came up once. The V gene is TRBV7-6, the J gene TRBJ2-7; D is ambiguous. The CDR3 has 13 amino acids. The V end lost 2 bases, the J end lost 3 bases, and 8 bases lay between the germline ends. Germline V gene sequence: CDR1 SGHVS, CDR2 FNYEAQ. CDR3 nucleotides: TGTGCCAGCAGCTTACAGTTAGACTACGAGCAGTACTTC. This translates into CASSLQLDYEQYF.

The sample holds a few counts of this clone. The gene calls are TRBV7-9 and TRBJ1-5; a possible D gene is TRBD1 (5 bases). The CDR3 loop spans 16 amino acids. Germline V CDR1 and CDR2: SEHNR, FQNEAQ (reference sequence). The V gene lost 1 base and the J gene lost 2 bases, with 12 bases spanning the gap. The CDR3 protein is CASSLGVGERNQPQHF. The CDR3, as DNA: TGTGCCAGCAGCTTAGGGGTAGGGGAGCGCAATCAGCCCCAGCATTTT. Full variable domain (remainder filled in from reference TRBV7-9 and TRBJ1-5): DTGVSQNPRHKITKRGQNVTFRCDPISEHNRLYWYRQTLGQGPEFLTYFQNEAQLEKSRLLSDRFSAERPKGSFSTLEIQRTEQGDSAMYLCASSLGVGERNQPQHFGDGTRLSIL.

This clone was seen a single time. This chain joins TRBV2 and TRBJ2-1; unclear D gene. The CDR3 contains 15 residues. Germline CDR1 and CDR2: SNHLY and FYNNEI. Trimming cost V 6 bases and J 0 bases, with 12 bases left between them. The CDR3 reads CASRPKTSSYNEQFF. For the CDR3, the DNA is TGTGCCAGCAGGCCCAAGACCAGCTCCTACAATGAGCAGTTCTTC.

The genes are TRBV5-4 and TRBJ1-2, with D maybe TRBD1 (5 bases). The V gene's germline CDR1 is SGHNT and CDR2 YYREEE (reference sequence). The CDR3 sequence is 14 residues long. Trimming removed 0 bases at V and 13 bases at J, with 19 bases between. The CDR3 loop is CASSLDGTGSTSTF. The CDR3 DNA reads TGTGCCAGCAGCTTGGATGGGACTGGATCAACCTCCACCTTC.

This clone was recorded a few times. The V and J genes are TRBV9 and TRBJ2-7; D might be TRBD2 (7 bases). Between the trimmed V and J ends, which lost 3 bases and 1 base, there was a span of 11 bases. Germline lookup yields CDR1 SGDLS and CDR2 YYNGEE. The length of the CDR3 is 14 residues. The chain's CDR3 is CASSAGGRSYEQYF. Written as DNA, the CDR3 is TGTGCCAGCAGCGCGGGGGGCCGGTCCTACGAGCAGTACTTC.

This chain joins TRBV5-1 and TRBJ2-7; a weak D match, TRBD2 (6 bases). The ends were cut back, 2 bases at V and 7 bases at J, with 19 bases in the middle. This CDR3 is built from 15 residues. CDR1 and CDR2 (germline): SGHRS, YFSETQ. DNA of the CDR3: TGCGCCAGCAGCTTCCTTACCCGGGACTTCGGAGAGCAGTACTTC. This codes for CASSFLTRDFGEQYF.

This rearrangement joins TRBV29-1 to TRBJ1-5; a weak D match, TRBD1 (5 bases). CDR3 length: 12 residues. The germline CDR1 and CDR2 sequences are SQVTM and ANQGSEA. Trimming took 7 bases from V and 5 from J, leaving 12 bases between them. CDR3 protein: CSAGDGYQPQHF. The DNA for the CDR3 is TGCAGCGCTGGGGACGGATATCAGCCCCAGCATTTT. The entire variable domain, with the rest obtained from reference TRBV29-1 and TRBJ1-5, is as follows: SAVISQKPSRDICQRGTSLTIQCQVDSQVTMMFWYRQQPGQSLTLIATANQGSEATYESGFVIDKFPISRPNLTFSTLTVSNMSPEDSSIYLCSAGDGYQPQHFGDGTRLSIL.

This clone appeared a few times. The rearrangement links TRBV7-9 to TRBJ1-4; 9 bases align to TRBD1. This CDR3 is 16 amino acids long. From germline, CDR1 is SEHNR and CDR2 FQNEAQ (reference sequence). V was clipped by 5 bases and J by 6 bases; unmatched bases: 10. CDR3 DNA: TGTGCCAGCAGCCTCGGACGGGGGACAGGGCATGAAAAACTGTTTTTT. It codes for CASSLGRGTGHEKLFF.

This clone has only a few counts. V gene TRBV7-9 combines with J gene TRBJ2-1; TRBD2 aligns across 11 bases. Germline V gives CDR1 SEHNR, CDR2 FQNEAQ (reference sequence). The CDR3 contains 15 residues. V shed 5 bases, J shed 7 bases, and the junction held 7 bases outside the gene matches. The CDR3 loop reads CASSHSGGASNEQFF. CDR3 DNA: TGTGCCAGCAGCCATAGCGGGGGGGCCAGTAATGAGCAGTTCTTC.

This sequence joins TRBV19 and TRBJ1-2; D remains ambiguous. V was trimmed by 6 bases and J by 5 bases, leaving 19 bases between them. This CDR3 comprises 15 residues. Germline V lookup: CDR1 LNHDA, CDR2 SQIVND (reference sequence). This chain's CDR3 is CASSYGVMSGYGYTF. In DNA, the CDR3 is TGTGCCAGTAGCTACGGGGTGATGTCTGGGTATGGCTACACCTTC.

The gene calls are TRBV29-1 and TRBJ2-3; weak D call: TRBD2 (6 bases). Germline assignment: CDR1 SQVTM and CDR2 ANQGSEA. Trimming cost V 0 bases and J 8 bases, with 27 bases left between them. The CDR3 totals 18 residues. The DNA for the CDR3 is TGCAGCGTTGAAGATGCGGGGCCTGGCTGGAGGGAGCATGGTACGCAGTATTTT. This gives the protein CSVEDAGPGWREHGTQYF.